The 14 T cell receptor beta chains presented below share a single source sample, sequenced in a study of T-cell reconstitution after alpha-beta-depleted transplantation in children. Overall study findings and caveats: Newly produced T cells mostly provided counts and TCRbeta diversity after one year, as hyperexpanded clones declined.

Their recognized antigens are unknown. The TCRbeta library incorporated unique molecular identifiers. TCRdb recomputed calls from the PCR reads with MiXCR, one row per CDR3 protein. This table holds 250,000 to 300,000 distinct CDR3 sequences, around 7.3% found once. The sequences come from peripheral blood, collected 360 days after TCRalphabeta/CD19-depleted stem cell transplant. The receptors were sampled from a female patient under 10 years old who had a stem cell transplant for Fanconi anemia, so the T cells may come from the graft donor.

The table lists this clonotype with many counts. V and J are TRBV5-6 and TRBJ2-5; D is uncertain. V was pared by 2 bases and J by 4 bases, with 9 bases between. The CDR3 loop spans 13 amino acids. CDR1 is SGHDT and CDR2 is YYEEEE in the germline V gene. CDR3 loop: CASSFGLGETQYF. CDR3 bases: TGTGCCAGCAGCTTCGGGTTAGGAGAGACCCAGTACTTC.

This clonotype was counted a few times. The J gene is TRBJ2-3, the V gene TRBV5-1, with 7 bases that match TRBD1. V shed 0 bases and J 2 bases; nucleotides not matched to a gene: 9. The CDR3 contains 17 residues. Germline values: CDR1 SGHRS, CDR2 YFSETQ. The DNA for the CDR3 is TGCGCCAGCAGCTTGGGAGTACAGGGGCGCGACACAGATACGCAGTATTTT. It codes for CASSLGVQGRDTDTQYF.

Many counts were recorded for this clonotype. The rearrangement joins TRBV20-1 to TRBJ2-1; 9 nucleotides align to TRBD2. The CDR3 contains 15 residues. Looked up from germline, CDR1 is DFQATT and CDR2 is SNEGSKA (reference sequence). With V trimmed by 3 bases and J by 2 bases, 5 bases remained unmatched. The CDR3 here is CSASPLAGPYNEQFF. CDR3 coding DNA: TGCAGTGCTAGCCCCCTAGCGGGACCCTACAATGAGCAGTTCTTC.

The chain combines TRBV7-2 with TRBJ2-5; possibly TRBD2 for D (5 bases). Germline V gene data show CDR1 as SGHTA and CDR2 as FQGNSA. The V end was cut by 7 bases, the J end by 4 bases, with 13 bases between. The CDR3 loop spans 13 amino acids. Here the CDR3 reads CASTRGGRETQYF. CDR3 DNA sequence: TGTGCCAGCACCCGGGGTGGGAGAGAGACCCAGTACTTC.

This clonotype was recorded many times. V gene TRBV5-1 combines with J gene TRBJ1-2; D unresolved. There are 14 residues in the CDR3. Trimming stripped 0 bases from V and 6 bases from J, with 12 bases between. Germline V gene lookup returns CDR1 SGHRS and CDR2 YFSETQ. Written as DNA, the CDR3 is TGCGCCAGCAGCTTGGGTATTGAACGGAATGGCTACACCTTC. Its protein product is CASSLGIERNGYTF.

This chain joins TRBV7-9 and TRBJ1-2; 7 bases are a match to TRBD1. The V segment lost 8 bases and the J segment 3 bases; nucleotides outside the gene matches: 9. CDR1 is SEHNR and CDR2 is FQNEAQ in the germline V gene (reference sequence). The CDR3 length is 14 residues. The CDR3 sequence: CASGPVRGDYGYTF. Written as DNA, the CDR3 is TGTGCCAGCGGACCCGTCAGGGGGGACTATGGCTACACCTTC.

This clonotype was seen many times. The chain uses TRBV20-1 and TRBJ2-7; 10 bases are shared with TRBD2. This CDR3 is built from 14 residues. Trimming at V came to 5 bases and at J to 2 bases, leaving 6 bases not matched to a gene. Per germline, CDR1 DFQATT and CDR2 SNEGSKA (reference sequence). The CDR3 coding sequence is TGCAGTGCTCCGACTAGCGGGTTCACCTACGAGCAGTACTTC. Translation: CSAPTSGFTYEQYF.

This clonotype was counted ten times or more. The chain combines TRBV20-1 with TRBJ1-1, with D possibly matching TRBD1 (5 bases). Trimming left V 2 bases short and J 12 bases short, with 22 bases between. CDR1 and CDR2 (germline): DFQATT, SNEGSKA (reference sequence). The CDR3 is 14 amino acids. The CDR3 spells CSARLGEPREKTFF. Written as DNA, the CDR3 is TGCAGTGCTAGACTAGGAGAGCCCAGGGAGAAAACTTTCTTT.

This sequence joins TRBV11-1 and TRBJ1-2; 8 positions match TRBD1. After removal of 3 bases from V and 0 bases from J, the junction contained 12 bases not matched to a gene. CDR1 is SGHAT, CDR2 FQDESV, per germline (reference sequence). The CDR3 length is 18 residues. This CDR3 is CASSLDGQGRPANYGYTF. Written as DNA, the CDR3 is TGTGCCAGCAGCTTGGATGGACAGGGTCGACCAGCTAACTATGGCTACACCTTC. The full variable domain, its missing parts supplied by reference TRBV11-1 and TRBJ1-2, is EAEVAQSPRYKITEKSQAVAFWCDPISGHATLYWYRQILGQGPELLVQFQDESVVDDSQLPKDRFSAERLKGVDSTLKIQPAELGDSAMYLCASSLDGQGRPANYGYTFGSGTRLTVV.

For this clonotype: A much larger clone sits a single nucleotide away, making a read error possible. The CDR3 sequence is CASSLVARELFF. The CDR3 nucleotides are TGTGCCAGCAGTTTGGTGGCCAGGGAGCTGTTTTTT. V is TRBV28 and J is TRBJ2-2; D remains unclear. Germline V gene sequence: CDR1 MDHEN, CDR2 SYDVKM. CDR3 length: 12 residues. Deletions cut 3 bases from V and 9 bases from J, with 8 bases between.

This clonotype was seen only a few times. This chain links TRBV19 with TRBJ2-1; 9 bases line up with TRBD1. After removal of 3 bases from V and 5 bases from J, the junction contained 2 bases not matched to a gene. The CDR3 is 14 residues long. Germline V gene sequence: CDR1 LNHDA, CDR2 SQIVND (reference sequence). The DNA of the CDR3 is TGTGCCAGTAGTATTTGGGACAGGGACAATGAGCAGTTCTTC. Encoded protein: CASSIWDRDNEQFF.

This clonotype was found many times. The genes are TRBV10-3 and TRBJ2-5; no firm D call. The CDR3 spans 13 residues. V lost 4 bases, J lost 2 bases, and 8 bases lay in between. Germline-derived CDR1 and CDR2 are ENHRY and SYGVKD. CDR3 nucleotide sequence: TGTGCCATCAGTGTTGATCGGCAAGAGACCCAGTACTTC. Encoded protein: CAISVDRQETQYF.

There are a few counts of this clonotype. The chain recombines TRBV28 with TRBJ1-5, with D unresolved. V was pared by 7 bases and J by 5 bases, with 9 bases between. Looked up from germline, CDR1 is MDHEN and CDR2 is SYDVKM. The CDR3 sequence is 12 residues long. The CDR3 DNA sequence: TGTGCCAGCATTGGGCGATATCAGCCCCAGCATTTT. It encodes CASIGRYQPQHF.

At least ten counts were recorded for this clonotype. V is TRBV5-1 and J is TRBJ2-7, with 8 bases matching TRBD2. CDR3 length equals 15 residues. Germline V gene lookup returns CDR1 SGHRS and CDR2 YFSETQ. J gave up 8 bases and V 5 bases, and 15 bases lay outside the gene matches. CDR3 coding DNA: TGCGCCAGCAGGGAAACCGGGACTAGGAGCGGGAAGCAGTACTTC. As protein: CASRETGTRSGKQYF.